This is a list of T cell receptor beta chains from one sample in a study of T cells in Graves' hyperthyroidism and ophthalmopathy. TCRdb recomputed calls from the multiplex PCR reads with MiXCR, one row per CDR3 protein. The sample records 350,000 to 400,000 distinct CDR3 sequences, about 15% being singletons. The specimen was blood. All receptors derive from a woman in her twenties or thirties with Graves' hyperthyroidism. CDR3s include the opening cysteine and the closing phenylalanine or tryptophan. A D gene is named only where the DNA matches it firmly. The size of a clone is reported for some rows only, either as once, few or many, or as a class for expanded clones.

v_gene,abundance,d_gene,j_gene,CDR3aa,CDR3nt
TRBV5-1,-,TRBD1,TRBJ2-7,CASSGGQGRYGQYF,TGCGCCAGCAGCGGCGGACAGGGGAGGTACGGGCAGTACTTC
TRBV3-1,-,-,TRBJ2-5,CASSHLAPRQETQYF,TGTGCCAGCAGCCATCTAGCGCCAAGACAAGAGACCCAGTACTTC
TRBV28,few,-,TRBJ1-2,CASLGTAPLSYTF,TGTGCCAGTCTTGGGACGGCGCCTCTAAGCTACACCTTC
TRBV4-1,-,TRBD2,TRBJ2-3,CASSQDPGLVTQYF,TGCGCCAGCAGCCAAGATCCGGGACTAGTTACGCAGTATTTT
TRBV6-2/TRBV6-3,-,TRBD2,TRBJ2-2,CASSGSGRSGELFF,TGTGCCAGCAGCGGGAGCGGGAGGTCTGGGGAGCTGTTTTTT
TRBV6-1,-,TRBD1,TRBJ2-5,CASSERAGGSYF,TGTGCCAGCAGTGAACGGGCAGGGGGCTCCTACTTC
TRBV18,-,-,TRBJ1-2,CASSPDVGYTF,TGTGCCAGCTCACCCGACGTTGGCTACACCTTC
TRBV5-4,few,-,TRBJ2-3,CASSSGITGDTQYF,TGTGCCAGCAGCTCGGGCATAACGGGGGATACGCAGTATTTT
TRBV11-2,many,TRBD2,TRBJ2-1,CASSLELAEVHEQFF,TGTGCCAGCAGCTTAGAACTAGCGGAAGTCCATGAGCAGTTCTTC
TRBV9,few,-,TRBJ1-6,CASSVEGSYNSPLHF,TGTGCCAGCAGCGTGGAGGGATCCTATAATTCACCCCTCCACTTT
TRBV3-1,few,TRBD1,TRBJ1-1,CASSHRDRGPYTEAFF,TGTGCCAGCAGCCACCGGGACAGGGGGCCGTACACTGAAGCTTTCTTT
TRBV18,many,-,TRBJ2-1,CASSPLLIRNYNEQFF,TGTGCCAGCTCACCCCTGCTCATACGAAACTACAATGAGCAGTTCTTC
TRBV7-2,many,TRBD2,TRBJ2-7,CASSLSLAGVYEQYF,TGTGCCAGCAGCTTGTCACTAGCGGGAGTATACGAGCAGTACTTC
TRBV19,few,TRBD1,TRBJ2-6,CASNPRQGMTSGANVLTF,TGTGCCAGTAACCCTCGACAGGGTATGACTTCTGGGGCCAACGTCCTGACTTTC
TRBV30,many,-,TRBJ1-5,CAWRLAGQPQHF,TGTGCCTGGAGGCTCGCGGGGCAGCCCCAGCATTTT
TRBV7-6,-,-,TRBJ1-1,CASSSGIPAGDTEAFF,TGTGCCAGCAGCTCCGGTATTCCGGCAGGGGATACTGAAGCTTTCTTT
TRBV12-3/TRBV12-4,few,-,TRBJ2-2,CASRYSGELFF,TGTGCCAGCAGATACTCCGGGGAGCTGTTTTTT
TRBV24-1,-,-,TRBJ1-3,CATSDGTNSGNTIYF,TGTGCCACCAGTGACGGGACCAACTCTGGAAACACCATATATTTT
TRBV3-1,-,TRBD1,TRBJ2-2,CASSHDRARDTGELFF,TGTGCCAGCAGCCACGACAGGGCCCGCGACACCGGGGAGCTGTTTTTT
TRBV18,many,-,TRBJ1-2,CASSPPDSATYGYTF,TGTGCCAGCTCACCACCGGACTCCGCCACCTATGGCTACACCTTC
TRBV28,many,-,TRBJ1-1,CASRTTLGFEAFF,TGTGCCAGCAGGACGACCCTGGGATTTGAAGCTTTCTTT
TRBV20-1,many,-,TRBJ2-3,CSAQGYSTDTQYF,TGCAGTGCTCAAGGGTATAGCACAGATACGCAGTATTTT
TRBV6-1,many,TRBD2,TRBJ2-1,CASATVAGGRSNEQFF,TGTGCCAGCGCTACGGTAGCGGGAGGGCGATCCAATGAGCAGTTCTTC
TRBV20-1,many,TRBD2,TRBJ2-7,CSARSSGRFTEQYF,TGCAGTGCTAGATCTAGCGGGAGGTTCACCGAGCAGTACTTC
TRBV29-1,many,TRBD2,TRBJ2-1,CSAGLAGVNEQFF,TGCAGCGCCGGACTAGCGGGAGTCAATGAGCAGTTCTTC
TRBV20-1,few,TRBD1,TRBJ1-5,CSARDPGQGLSNQPQHF,TGCAGTGCTAGAGATCCTGGACAGGGACTTAGCAATCAGCCCCAGCATTTT
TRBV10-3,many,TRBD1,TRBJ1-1,CAISSGQVNTEAFF,TGTGCCATCAGTTCGGGACAGGTAAACACTGAAGCTTTCTTT
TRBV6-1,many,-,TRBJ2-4,CASNGLAKNIQYF,TGTGCCAGCAATGGGCTAGCCAAAAACATTCAGTACTTC
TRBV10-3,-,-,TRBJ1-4,CAISGPNNEKLFF,TGTGCCATCAGCGGTCCGAATAATGAAAAACTGTTTTTT
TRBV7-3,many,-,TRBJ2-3,CASSLPGTDTQYF,TGTGCCAGCAGCTTGCCCGGCACAGATACGCAGTATTTT
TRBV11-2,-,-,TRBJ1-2,CASSLSFRDYGYTF,TGTGCCAGCAGCTTAAGTTTTCGGGACTATGGCTACACCTTC
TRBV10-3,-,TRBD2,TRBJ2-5,CAIMGGAGVSETQYF,TGTGCCATCATGGGGGGAGCGGGAGTATCGGAGACCCAGTACTTC
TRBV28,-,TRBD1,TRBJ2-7,CASATGIYEQYF,TGTGCCAGCGCGACAGGGATCTACGAGCAGTACTTC
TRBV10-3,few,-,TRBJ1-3,CATGDGNTIYF,TGTGCCACGGGAGATGGAAACACCATATATTTT
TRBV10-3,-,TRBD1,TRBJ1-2,CAISDPGTGNYGYTF,TGTGCCATCAGTGACCCCGGGACAGGGAACTATGGCTACACCTTC
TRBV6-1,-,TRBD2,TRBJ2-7,CASSRLAGVEQYF,TGTGCCAGCAGCCGACTAGCGGGAGTCGAGCAGTACTTC